This T cell receptor beta chain is drawn from a study of cytomegalovirus exposure and HLA in healthy donors (dated by TCRdb to about 2017). As for the study more broadly: An earlier analysis of more than 550 of the donors reported 276 Gb of sequence data and 95 million to 120 million unique TCR beta sequences obtained from about 180 million T cells. Approximately 310 gigabases of sequencing data and tens of millions of unique TCR sequences were included in an early release covering several hundred HLA-typed donors. Of the 300 to 450 genotyped donors, over 70% fell in the genetic ancestry cluster associated with self-reported Caucasian donors. The study aimed to test whether signatures of past pathogen exposure could be identified by cataloging public T cell receptors. The T cell repertoires of some 670 subjects were profiled by immunosequencing and related to cytomegalovirus serostatus. Besides the first cohort of roughly 700 subjects, a separate validation cohort made up of roughly 130 different subjects was used. To predict cytomegalovirus infection status, the study brought together high-throughput TCR immunosequencing, statistical association of individual TCRs with disease status, and machine learning. A later analysis re-examined previously published TCR beta repertoires from around 670 donors and added high-resolution HLA genotyping to investigate patterns of TCR occurrence. Rather than using new phenotypic data, the later analysis identified candidate immune exposures from TCR beta sequences and from how often those sequences occurred across donors. To decide whether each TCR beta V gene segment behaved as functional or pseudogenic, an earlier analysis of 587 of the donors relied on high-throughput TCR beta sequencing. Donor age, sex, ethnicity and CMV serostatus were compiled together with the repertoire data. In a later genetic analysis, genome-wide SNP genotypes for about three fifths of the roughly 670 donors were used, and that subset was treated as a discovery cohort. Every repertoire in the discovery cohort had been generated on one and the same sequencing platform. Class I and class II HLA loci were covered by the typing at four-digit resolution. The number of donors typed differed by locus, with roughly 629-640 for A, B, C, DRB1 and DQB1, roughly 520 for DQA1, about 610 for DPA1, and around 460 for DPB1. Roughly 5 DR-DQ haplotypes were handled as single units for association and clustering because linkage in the cohort was strong. Among 300 to 500 genotyped donors of the cohort, an average of approximately 200,000 unique TCR beta nucleotide sequences was sequenced per donor, of which roughly 17% were non-productive. Beyond this particular receptor, the publication reports: A further reported finding was that TCR beta sequences accurately predicted the HLA-A and HLA-B alleles for most subjects in the first cohort. CMV serostatus was the only immune exposure information available for the cohort. A later analysis found that HLA-associated TCR beta chains were more clonally expanded and had lower generation probabilities than equally common non-associated chains. In the study, approximately 160 TCR beta chains were listed as associated with cytomegalovirus. Linkage disequilibrium might explain the correlated functional status among segregating V segments, but an unknown experimental factor could not be ruled out. A few of the identified cytomegalovirus-associated TCR beta chains were confirmed in vitro to be specific for cytomegalovirus antigens. In both the original and validation cohorts, the classifier was reported to diagnose cytomegalovirus status with high specificity and sensitivity. The authors suggested that the approach could potentially be generalized to other disease states and immunological phenotypes. Specific HLA alleles were associated with 15,000 to 20,000 TCR beta sequences at a false discovery rate of 0.05 in a later analysis. A later genetic analysis associated a missense DCLRE1C variant with V-gene and J-gene trimming of TCR beta chains, and an independent cohort replicated the association. Presence/absence analyses assumed roughly uniform sequencing depth across donors, an assumption that may not hold. Because some donors lacked HLA typing at each locus, the association tests relied only on the typed subset. According to a later analysis, parvovirus B19, influenza, CMV and Epstein-Barr virus appeared linked to several top co-occurrence clusters. Only TCR beta chains were sequenced in this cohort, and the absence of alpha or paired-chain data limited detectable features. In a later analysis, the rate of TCR association differed among HLA loci, with DRB1 alleles having the most associated TCRs and HLA-C alleles having the fewest. Assigning TCR associations to individual alleles was difficult when HLA alleles, especially DR and DQ, strongly co-occurred. A cluster of highly shared sequence variants was judged likely to represent a technical artifact of the sequencing pipeline. Approximately 18 rarely observed V segments, including chromosome 9 orphons, were excluded from the earlier analysis of a few hundred of the donors because counts were too low. According to a later analysis, most CMV-associated TCR beta chains appeared to be HLA-restricted, and the HLA associations seemed to be driven largely by CMV exposure. Compared with the approximately 720-donor mean, donors in an Asian-associated ancestry cluster had fewer N-insertions in productive TCRs, according to a later genetic analysis. Across donors, most TCR sequences were observed very rarely, whereas some public TCRs were present in many individuals. An earlier analysis of some 560 of the donors showed that most TCR beta V segments appeared in productive rearrangements either about 87% or about 30% of the time, which broadly matched IMGT annotations. Some IMGT-functional V segments, including TRBV6-2 and TRBV6-3, could not be distinguished by the 87-base-pair reads and were therefore excluded.

V and J lose 2 bases and 2 bases, and a span of 9 bases separates them. The germline V gene sets CDR1 to SGHTA and CDR2 to FQGNSA. The CDR3, from cysteine to phenylalanine, totals 14 residues. The kept DNA is CDR3 alone, 42 bases in frame from the first base. As concerns this clone: Its recognized antigen is unknown. No per-base quality is available; no much larger clone lies one base away.

Libraries were built with the immunoSEQ multiplex PCR assay. For the multiplex PCR, a mixture combining 60 forward primers for TCR Vbeta segments and 13 reverse primers for TCR Jbeta segments was used. The CDR3 region of rearranged TCR beta genes was amplified from genomic DNA with a multiplex PCR assay. Amplified TCR beta libraries were sequenced as 87-base-pair reads on the Illumina HiSeq System. For the original study's pipeline: In a later analysis, tens of millions of unique TCR beta chains were counted across the 650 to 750 repertoires, and roughly 11 million of these chains were shared by at least two donors. Raw reads were error-corrected and collapsed into unique sequences with a nearest-neighbor algorithm that merged closely related sequences to remove PCR and sequencing errors. To assign V, D and J gene segments, CDR3 sequences were aligned to IMGT reference sequences. For a sequence to be retained, at least a six-nucleotide match to both a V gene segment and a J gene segment was required. A rearrangement counted as productive if the CDR3 had no stop codons and remained in frame with V and J, and every other rearrangement counted as non-productive. Following IMGT convention, CDR3 was defined as the stretch from the second conserved V-encoded cysteine up to the conserved J-encoded phenylalanine. In an earlier analysis of approximately 500 of the donors, sequences lacking an unambiguous match to a single V gene segment were excluded. An earlier analysis of a few hundred of the donors classified V segments as functional when productive rearrangements were above 56.7% and as segregating when the standard deviation between donors was above 5%. A statistical classification framework was built for diagnosing cytomegalovirus status from the catalog of TCR beta chain sequences. In a later analysis, TCR nucleotide sequences were compared against IMGT/GENE-DB human TR gene sequences so that V and J genes could be assigned. In a later analysis, CDR3 sequences and most-parsimonious VDJ recombination scenarios were assigned using the TCRdist pipeline. A later analysis defined each TCR beta chain by its CDR3 amino acid sequence plus V-gene family, and excluded reads lacking a unique V-gene family. As a way to deal with suspected cross-contamination and a sequencing artifact, a later analysis dropped nearly 600 nucleotide sequences that were highly shared and had low generation probability. In a later analysis, a clonal expansion index was calculated for each public chain from normalized within-repertoire ranks of inferred template counts. A later analysis computed generation probabilities with a VDJ recombination model fitted to out-of-frame rearrangements, and checked the results against IGoR. A later analysis scored TCR-TCR, TCR-HLA and TCR-CMV co-occurrence with hypergeometric tests, applying a repertoire-size bias correction to TCR pairs. False discovery rates were estimated in a later analysis by permuting HLA or CMV assignments 20 times. In a later analysis, co-occurring TCRs were grouped using DBSCAN, and TCRdist sequence similarity was added for clustering within HLA-allele-positive subsets. Repertoires with fewer than 30,000 or more than 120,000 public chains, plus five repertoires with anomalous nucleotide sharing, were excluded from co-occurrence clustering. The table comes from immuneACCESS by way of TCRdb, which keeps in-frame sequences with V and J called. Part of the clones is missing from these tables; in studies checked, under half for an unresolved V gene and the rest for unknown reasons. For V, J and clone size, that table is used; D and trimming come from the DNA. The sample data list 85,000 to 100,000 clones, and approximately 78% of these were observed just once. In total, the top ten clones hold around 0.74% of the sample.

The cohort comprised around 700 healthy bone marrow donors. At the time of sampling, all cohort members were nominally healthy, though unrecorded immune exposures were likely present. The donor tested CMV seronegative and was one of the 352 seronegative cohort members. Every donor gave a peripheral blood sample, and the peripheral blood mononuclear cells from that sample were used for TCR beta sequencing. The Qiagen DNeasy Blood Extraction Kit was used to extract genomic DNA from the blood cell samples. This clonotype was obtained from a woman aged 55-70 years in good health and CMV-seronegative. The specimen sequenced was PBMCs. The chain uses TRBV7-2 and TRBJ1-1; TRBD1 is perhaps the D gene, given 5 matching bases. The DNA reads TGTGCCAGCAGCTTAAGGGGAATTAACACTGAAGCTTTCTTT. Translated, it reads CASSLRGINTEAFF.